These 19 T cell receptor beta chains were all obtained from the same sample, sequenced in a study of blood T cell repertoires in COVID-19 (dated by TCRdb to 2018 to 2021). Libraries were constructed by the immunoSEQ multiplex PCR assay. TCRdb took over this immuneACCESS table, retaining in-frame rearrangements with V and J assigned. Such tables are incomplete; in checked studies, under half of the missing clones stem from an unresolved V gene, and the remainder is unexplained. Recorded for this sample are approximately 61,000 clones; 88% of them occurred a single time. 18% of the sample is in the top ten clones. Input material: peripheral blood. These receptors came from a woman of 80 years or more with active COVID-19.

This chain uses TRBV13 with TRBJ1-1; possible D gene TRBD1, 5 bases. V gave up 2 bases and J gave up 3 bases, with 13 bases separating them. The CDR3 consists of 15 residues. Per the germline V gene, CDR1 is PRHDT and CDR2 is FYEKMQ (reference sequence). CDR3 sequence (DNA): TGTGCCAGCAGCTTATTCGCAGGGTGGGACACTGAAGCTTTCTTT. Translation gives CASSLFAGWDTEAFF.

The V call is TRBV19, the J call TRBJ2-7, with TRBD2 matching 12 bases. Trimming took 8 bases from V and 4 from J; bases not matched to a gene: 3. CDR3 length: 13 amino acids. Germline V gives CDR1 LNHDA, CDR2 SQIVND (reference sequence). The CDR3 DNA reads TGTGCCAGTGGACTAGCGGGGTTGTACGAGCAGTACTTC. Translated: CASGLAGLYEQYF.

This chain links TRBV6-2 or TRBV6-3 with TRBJ2-7; 9 bases are shared with TRBD1. The CDR3 is 17 amino acids. CDR1 is MNHEY, CDR2 SVGEGT, per germline. The junction had 10 bases not matched to a gene; V was cut back by 4 bases and J by 0 bases. CDR3 bases: TGTGCCAGCAGTTTCCATCCCGGGACAGGGAACTCCTACGAGCAGTACTTC. This gives the protein CASSFHPGTGNSYEQYF.

The rearrangement links TRBV3-1 (or the pseudogene TRBV3-2) to TRBJ2-1; 7 nucleotides line up with TRBD2. The CDR3 contains 13 residues. Trimming at V came to 6 bases and at J to 6 bases, leaving 5 bases not matched to a gene. Germline lookup yields CDR1 LGHDT and CDR2 YNNKEL (reference sequence). This chain's CDR3 is CASRGWTSNEQFF. In nucleotides, the CDR3 is TGTGCCAGCAGAGGCTGGACTAGCAATGAGCAGTTCTTC.

With respect to this clone: One end of the junction fails to match germline, which may point to a read error. V and J are TRBV18 and TRBJ2-7; TRBD1 aligns across 10 bases. Germline assignment: CDR1 KGHSH and CDR2 LQKENI. This CDR3 contains 13 residues. The CDR3 loop reads CASSPGTGESSNF. The CDR3 nucleotides read TGTGCCAGCTCACCAGGGACAGGGGAAAGCAGTAACTTC. Complete variable domain (other parts from reference TRBV18 and TRBJ2-7): NAGVMQNPRHLVRRRGQEARLRCSPMKGHSHVYWYRQLPEEGLKFMVYLQKENIIDESGMPKERFSAEFPKEGPSILRIQQVVRGDSAAYFCASSPGTGESSNFGPGTRLTVT.

The chain carries TRBV18 and TRBJ1-1; 7 bases align to TRBD1. CDR3 length equals 15 residues. V trimming: 4 bases; J trimming: 4 bases; junction bases outside the gene matches: 9. Per the germline V gene, CDR1 is KGHSH and CDR2 is LQKENI. CDR3 nucleotides: TGTGCCAGCTCACGACAGACAGGGTCGGGCACTGAAGCTTTCTTT. It yields the protein CASSRQTGSGTEAFF. Full variable domain (remainder filled in from reference TRBV18 and TRBJ1-1): NAGVMQNPRHLVRRRGQEARLRCSPMKGHSHVYWYRQLPEEGLKFMVYLQKENIIDESGMPKERFSAEFPKEGPSILRIQQVVRGDSAAYFCASSRQTGSGTEAFFGQGTRLTVV.

This chain uses TRBV7-2 with TRBJ1-1, with D possibly being TRBD1 (5 bases). The germline V gene encodes CDR1 SGHTA and CDR2 FQGNSA. V was trimmed by 5 bases and J by 0 bases, leaving 13 bases between them. This CDR3 spans 15 amino acids. The CDR3 sequence is CASSPGGRMNTEAFF. CDR3 in DNA: TGTGCCAGCAGCCCGGGGGGACGGATGAACACTGAAGCTTTCTTT.

The chain employs TRBV5-4 and TRBJ2-1, with TRBD1 as a possible D gene (5 bases). CDR1 is SGHNT, CDR2 YYREEE, per germline (reference sequence). The CDR3 is 12 amino acids. V was shortened by 4 bases and J by 9 bases, with 11 bases between the two germline ends. In DNA form, the CDR3 reads TGTGCCAGCAGCCCACGCACAGGTGAGCAGTTCTTC. Translation gives CASSPRTGEQFF.

This clone was seen only a few times. The chain is built from TRBV20-1 and TRBJ2-2; D gene uncertain. CDR3 size: 11 residues. The V and J ends lost 2 bases and 5 bases respectively, with 3 bases between them. The germline gives CDR1 DFQATT, CDR2 SNEGSKA (reference sequence). The CDR3 coding sequence is TGCAGTGCTAGACGTACCGGGGAGCTGTTTTTT. Its protein product is CSARRTGELFF.

This clone occurred once. The rearrangement links TRBV5-1 to TRBJ2-5; 9 positions agree with TRBD2. Germline CDR1 and CDR2: SGHRS and YFSETQ. Unmatched junction bases numbered 12, after V lost 5 bases and J lost 1 base. The CDR3 is made up of 17 amino acids. The CDR3 here is CASRSGLAPGFQETQYF. DNA of the CDR3: TGCGCCAGCAGATCGGGACTAGCACCGGGATTCCAAGAGACCCAGTACTTC.

This clone was observed once. The J gene is TRBJ2-1, the V gene TRBV2, with 9 bases identical to TRBD2. Germline CDR1 reads SNHLY; CDR2 reads FYNNEI. The V and J ends lost 1 base and 9 bases, in that order; junction bases with no gene match: 7. The CDR3 loop spans 15 amino acids. CDR3 DNA: TGTGCCAGCAGTGAAGTTCGCGGGGGGGCCGTTGAGCAGTTCTTC. Its protein product is CASSEVRGGAVEQFF.

This chain connects TRBV5-1 to TRBJ2-7, with 7 bases identical to TRBD1. Germline-derived CDR1 and CDR2 are SGHRS and YFSETQ. V trimming: 4 bases; J trimming: 3 bases; junction bases outside the gene matches: 7. There are 14 residues in the CDR3. The CDR3 here is CASSGTGVLYEQYF. DNA of the CDR3: TGCGCCAGCAGCGGAACAGGGGTCCTCTACGAGCAGTACTTC.

The chain links TRBV2 to TRBJ2-7, with 8 bases that match TRBD1. This CDR3 spans 13 amino acids. V trimming: 6 bases; J trimming: 3 bases; junction bases outside the gene matches: 4. Germline loops: CDR1 SNHLY, CDR2 FYNNEI. CDR3 in DNA: TGTGCCAGCAGGTGGACAGGGATCTACGAGCAGTACTTC. It translates to CASRWTGIYEQYF.

By frequency in the sample, this clone is medium-sized. The genes are TRBV7-9 and TRBJ1-1; D remains ambiguous. Trimming removed 3 bases from V and 5 bases from J, with 13 bases in between. The germline CDR1 and CDR2 sequences are SEHNR and FQNEAQ (reference sequence). This CDR3 is 14 amino acids long. The CDR3 DNA reads TGTGCCAGCAGCTTGAACACCCTTGAAACTGAAGCTTTCTTT. Amino acids: CASSLNTLETEAFF.

This clone came up once. The chain uses TRBV28 and TRBJ1-6; tentative D call: TRBD1 (6 bases). V dropped 2 bases and J dropped 7 bases, with 9 bases sitting between them. The CDR3 is made up of 14 amino acids. From germline, CDR1 is MDHEN and CDR2 SYDVKM. In nucleotides, the CDR3 is TGTGCCAGCAGTTTAGGGGGCGTCAATTCACCCCTCCACTTT. This gives the protein CASSLGGVNSPLHF.

The CDR3 sequence: CASSLATANYGYTF. DNA for the CDR3: TGTGCCAGCAGCTTGGCAACGGCTAACTATGGCTACACCTTC. The chain carries TRBV5-5 and TRBJ1-2; no clear D. Germline-derived CDR1 and CDR2 are SGHKS and YYEKEE (reference sequence). V lost 0 bases to trimming and J lost 0 bases, with 6 bases between them. The CDR3 sequence is 14 residues long.

Written as DNA, the CDR3 is TGTGCCAGCAGCCCCCGGAGGACCGGGGAGCTGTTTTTT. Protein: CASSPRRTGELFF. V usage is TRBV4-2 and J usage is TRBJ2-2; TRBD2 is a possible D gene (5 bases). The CDR3 is 13 residues long. V was trimmed by 4 bases and J by 5 bases, leaving 8 bases between them. Per germline, CDR1 LGHNA and CDR2 YNFKEQ.

This clone appeared a few times. V is TRBV30 and J is TRBJ1-5; 8 nucleotides agree with TRBD1. V lost 4 bases to trimming and J lost 5 bases; unmatched junction nucleotides: 7. From germline, CDR1 is GTSNPN and CDR2 SVGIG (reference sequence). The CDR3 loop spans 14 amino acids. CDR3 bases: TGTGCCTGGACTCGGACAGGGCTCTATCAGCCCCAGCATTTT. It yields the protein CAWTRTGLYQPQHF.

CDR3 nucleotides: TGTGCCACCCCCCTTCCCTGTGGCACAGATACGCAGTATTTT. Residues: CATPLPCGTDTQYF. The J gene is TRBJ2-3, the V gene TRBV24-1; D is uncertain. The CDR3 totals 14 residues. Per the germline V gene, CDR1 is KGHDR and CDR2 is SFDVKD. Trimming removed 9 bases from V and 1 base from J, with 13 bases in between.